What follows describes a single TCR beta chain. The clone's antigen remains unknown. No clone much larger than this one lies a single base away; base qualities are absent. This sample was taken from a study of blood T cell repertoires in COVID-19 (dated by TCRdb to about 2020). As for the study more broadly: Collaborator samples came from the United States, Italy and Spain and covered acute and convalescent phases of COVID-19. The material from the prospective study consisted of cDNA or gDNA derived from T cells, B-cell-depleted T cells, or PBMCs. Deeply sampled blood TCRbeta repertoires from subjects exposed to, actively infected with, or recovered from COVID-19 were included in the dataset. The repertoires were released in a freely available public database meant as a resource for research on the immune response to SARS-CoV-2. The samples were drawn from two sources: the first 160 participants of the ongoing ImmuneRACE study, and some 1,300 subjects contributed by 6 global collaborators. The sample metadata nearly always contained a de-identified subject ID, COVID-19 status, age in years and sex. Where available, HLA class I and class II types were obtained from metadata supplied by the sample provider rather than from assay-based typing.

From the cysteine through the phenylalanine, the CDR3 covers 13 amino acids. The read is trimmed to its CDR3 DNA, 39 bases read in frame from base 1. The germline V gene (reference sequence) supplies CDR1 DFQATT and CDR2 SNEGSKA. V is clipped by 3 bases and J by 2 bases, and the sequence between their germline boundaries is 9 bases long. Enrolling through a virtual design, the prospective study's participants ranged in age from roughly 18 to 89 years and lived across roughly 24 United States geographic areas. Cohort assignment in the prospective study relied on participant-reported clinical history from a screening survey and a study questionnaire. For ImmuneRACE Cohort 3, a participant was defined as recovered based on two consecutive negative NP/OP PCR tests, clearance by a healthcare professional, or resolution of symptoms. Mobile phlebotomists in the prospective study collected whole blood, serum and a nasopharyngeal or oropharyngeal swab from every participant. Over a roughly 2-month period, participants in the prospective study had the option of providing additional blood draws and questionnaires. Before DNA extraction, prospective study blood samples were shipped either frozen or at room temperature.

TCRbeta CDR3 regions were amplified from genomic DNA by means of the immunoSEQ Assay, a bias-controlled multiplex PCR. Under the source paper's analysis protocol: Within the assay, amplification of reference gene primers was used to estimate how many nucleated cells each sample contained. To quantify the absolute abundance of each unique TCRbeta CDR3 rearrangement, sequence reads were collapsed and filtered. Productive Simpson clonality was computed per sample as the square root of Simpson's diversity index over productive rearrangements. The table comes from immuneACCESS by way of TCRdb, which keeps in-frame sequences with V and J called. Part of the clones is missing from these tables; in studies checked, under half for an unresolved V gene and the rest for unknown reasons. V and J calls and clone size are given by that table; D and trimming were obtained from the DNA. The sample table holds around 220,000 clones, of which 75% to 95% were seen once. The ten top clones hold under 2.5% of the sample.

Summary of the overall study and its limitations: How much clinical and demographic metadata was included differed by source and by participant, and the metadata was provided uncurated.

Sequencing was carried out using PBMCs or T cells enriched from blood (not recorded which). The sequence was obtained from a woman under 30 who had recovered from COVID-19. This chain is built from TRBV20-1 and TRBJ2-3, with no confidently assigned D gene. The CDR3 corresponds to CSASYSTTDTQYF. Read as DNA, the sequence is TGCAGTGCTAGTTACAGCACCACAGATACGCAGTATTTT.